The 3 T cell receptor beta chains reported below all come from one sample, sequenced in a study of CD8 T cells in ankylosing spondylitis. MiXCR, run by TCRdb on the 5' RACE reads, gives a single entry per CDR3 protein. The table shows roughly 170,000 distinct CDR3 sequences, with approximately 9% occurring only once. Sequenced sample: blood, either unsorted or a sorted T cell fraction (not recorded which). The receptor source for this set is a female donor with ankylosing spondylitis or in good health (not recorded which).

The V and J genes are TRBV3-1 and TRBJ2-3; D tentatively fits TRBD1 or TRBD2 (5 bases each). The CDR3 runs 18 residues. V was trimmed by 4 bases and J by 3 bases, leaving 23 bases between them. Germline values: CDR1 LGHDT, CDR2 YNNKEL (reference sequence). CDR3 in amino acids: CASSRRIRGLGATDTQYF. In nucleotides, the CDR3 is TGTGCCAGCAGCCGGCGAATTCGGGGTCTAGGGGCTACAGATACGCAGTATTTT.

For this clonotype: At one of its ends the junction is not consistent with the germline gene, which may arise from a read error. The genes are TRBV9 and TRBJ2-5; D is perhaps TRBD2 (5 bases). Germline V gene data show CDR1 as SGDLS and CDR2 as YYNGEE. This CDR3 spans 15 amino acids. This CDR3 is CACSPQSGYKETQYF. DNA of the CDR3: TGTGCCTGCAGCCCCCAGAGCGGCTATAAGGAGACCCAGTACTTC.

This clonotype is medium-sized within its sample. The chain is built from TRBV7-8 and TRBJ2-2, with 8 bases identical to TRBD2. V shed 1 base, J shed 1 base, and the junction held 5 bases outside the gene matches. Germline V gene data show CDR1 as SGHVS and CDR2 as FQNEAQ. The CDR3 consists of 17 residues. The chain's CDR3 is CASSLVLAGVNTGELFF. CDR3 sequence (DNA): TGTGCCAGCAGCTTAGTCCTAGCGGGTGTGAACACCGGGGAGCTGTTTTTT.